The entry below gives a single TCR beta chain sequence along with its context. Its antigen is currently unknown. The data were taken from a study of lymphopenia after photon versus proton radiotherapy. The CDR3 is made up of 16 amino acids. Germline CDR1 and CDR2: SGDLS and YYNGEE. Losses at the gene ends were 0 bases for V and 3 bases for J; bases not matched to a gene: 7. Points from the study as a whole: Larger post-nadir TCR diversity loss correlated inversely with survival in deceased patients. Survival link was tested only in deceased patients; proton benefit remains a possibility. Photon-treated patients lost naive T cells and TCR diversity; proton-treated stayed stable. After the lymphocyte nadir, photon-treated repertoires showed oligoclonal expansion, especially of CD8+ Temra cells.

The method was immunoSEQ multiplex PCR; TCRdb's version includes in-frame clones alone and lacks a portion of them. The sample lists around 66,000 clones, more than 75% occurring once. J is TRBJ2-3 and V is TRBV9; the match to TRBD2 covers 7 bases. The sequenced sample was peripheral blood, obtained from a patient treated with photon-based radiotherapy. The TCR originated in a man aged 35 to 55 with gastric cancer. The CDR3 spells CASSVGGGVLTDTQYF. CDR3 sequence (DNA): TGTGCCAGCAGCGTAGGTGGGGGGGTTTTGACAGATACGCAGTATTTT.